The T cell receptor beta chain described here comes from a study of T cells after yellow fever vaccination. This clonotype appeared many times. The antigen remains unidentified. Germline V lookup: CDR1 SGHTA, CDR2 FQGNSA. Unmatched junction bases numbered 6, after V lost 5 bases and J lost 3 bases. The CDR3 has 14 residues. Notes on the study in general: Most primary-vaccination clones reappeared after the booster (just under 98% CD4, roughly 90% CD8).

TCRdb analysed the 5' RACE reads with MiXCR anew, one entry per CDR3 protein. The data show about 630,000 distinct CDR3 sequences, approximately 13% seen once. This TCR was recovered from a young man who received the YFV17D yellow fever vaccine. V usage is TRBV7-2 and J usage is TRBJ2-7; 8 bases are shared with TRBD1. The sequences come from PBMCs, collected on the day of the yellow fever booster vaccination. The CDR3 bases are TGTGCCAGCAGCCGCAGACAGGGGCGCTACGAGCAGTACTTC. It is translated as CASSRRQGRYEQYF.